The sequence of this TCR beta chain was determined in a study of T cell changes during pregnancy in multiple sclerosis. Trimming left V 4 bases short and J 3 bases short, with 15 bases between. From germline, CDR1 is SGHDN and CDR2 FVKESK. CDR3 length: 16 residues. Assay used: immunoSEQ multiplex PCR; TCRdb lists only in-frame clones, some missing. The sample lists 90,000 to 120,000 clones; about nine tenths were seen once. This clonotype was sampled from a female donor in good health, enrolled as a control in a pregnancy study. V is TRBV14 and J is TRBJ2-2, with a possible D match to TRBD1 (5 bases). Sequenced here: peripheral blood, sampled in the third trimester of pregnancy. This CDR3 reads CASSPQQGWYTGELFF. CDR3 DNA: TGTGCCAGCAGCCCACAGCAGGGCTGGTACACCGGGGAGCTGTTTTTT. The full variable domain, in which reference TRBV14 and TRBJ2-2 provide the parts outside the CDR3, is EAGVTQFPSHSVIEKGQTVTLRCDPISGHDNLYWYRRVMGKEIKFLLHFVKESKQDESGMPNNRFLAERTGGTYSTLKVQPAELEDSGVYFCASSPQQGWYTGELFFGEGSRLTVL.